Each of the 5 T cell receptor beta chains below was sequenced from the same sample in a study of PD-1 blockade in classical Hodgkin lymphoma. Following autologous stem cell transplantation, relapse occurred in every patient, and exposure to brentuximab vedotin varied. This table comes from immunoSEQ multiplex PCR, and its TCRdb copy is limited to in-frame clones, with some not included. Seen here are about 30,000 clones, about two thirds observed once, and the top ten hold around 4.2%. Sequencing was performed on peripheral blood mononuclear cells (PBMCs), taken before the second cycle of nivolumab. The receptors were gathered from a human donor with classical Hodgkin lymphoma.

The table lists this clone with a few counts. The rearrangement links TRBV18 to TRBJ2-6; TRBD2 might be the D (5 bases). The germline CDR1 and CDR2 sequences are KGHSH and LQKENI. The CDR3 spans 16 residues. The V end lost 6 bases, the J end lost 4 bases, and 16 bases lay between the germline ends. CDR3 DNA: TGTGCCAGCTCCACGAACAGCCTAGCAGGGGCCAACGTCCTGACTTTC. This translates into CASSTNSLAGANVLTF.

The rearrangement uses TRBV2 and TRBJ2-5; D is possibly TRBD1 (5 bases). Germline CDR1 and CDR2: SNHLY and FYNNEI. V shed 0 bases and J shed 7 bases, with 15 bases lying between them. The CDR3 is made up of 15 amino acids. The CDR3 is CASSEALSRVGTQYF. Written as DNA, the CDR3 is TGTGCCAGCAGTGAAGCGCTTAGCAGGGTGGGGACCCAGTACTTC.

The V gene is TRBV19, the J gene TRBJ1-5, with 9 bases fitting TRBD1. Looked up from germline, CDR1 is LNHDA and CDR2 is SQIVND (reference sequence). Trimming at V came to 5 bases and at J to 7 bases, leaving 9 bases not matched to a gene. This CDR3 is 15 amino acids long. The CDR3 DNA reads TGTGCCAGTAGTCTACTGGGACAGGGCGGCCAGCCCCAGCATTTT. It encodes CASSLLGQGGQPQHF.

The rearrangement links TRBV2 to TRBJ1-2; tentative D call: TRBD1 (6 bases). CDR1 and CDR2 (germline): SNHLY, FYNNEI. This CDR3 has 13 residues. Trimming cost V 6 bases and J 1 base, with 9 bases left between them. CDR3 residues: CASSLQGNYGYTF. The CDR3 region has the DNA TGTGCCAGCAGCCTACAGGGTAACTATGGCTACACCTTC.

The chain joins TRBV2 to TRBJ1-5; a possible D gene is TRBD1 (5 bases). This CDR3 is built from 15 residues. Germline CDR1 reads SNHLY; CDR2 reads FYNNEI. Trimming removed 3 bases from V and 2 bases from J, with 11 bases in between. The chain's CDR3 is CASSEWQGRNQPQHF. The CDR3 DNA reads as TGTGCCAGCAGTGAGTGGCAGGGTCGCAATCAGCCCCAGCATTTT.